This TCR beta chain was observed in a study of blood T cell repertoires in COVID-19. Study background: The United States, Italy and Spain supplied acute and convalescent COVID-19 samples.

Generated by immunoSEQ multiplex PCR, the TCRdb table keeps only in-frame clones and is missing some. The table shows 87,000 or so clones, with 80% to 90% occurring only once. The clonotype comes from an elderly man with acute or convalescent COVID-19. What was sequenced was peripheral blood.

The CDR3 here is CASVGQQDYSPLHF. DNA for the CDR3: TGTGCCAGTGTGGGACAGCAAGATTATTCACCCCTCCACTTT. This chain uses TRBV2 with TRBJ1-6; TRBD1 matches at 7 bases. This CDR3 is 14 amino acids long. The V gene's germline CDR1 is SNHLY and CDR2 FYNNEI. The trim removed 9 bases at V and 8 bases at J, leaving 10 bases unmatched.